A single sample gave rise to the 3 T cell receptor beta chains below, sequenced in a study of T-cell reconstitution after alpha-beta-depleted transplantation in children. Preparing the TCRbeta library involved the use of unique molecular identifiers. TCRdb called the PCR reads again in MiXCR, with one record for every CDR3 protein. The sample carries about 460,000 distinct CDR3 sequences, about an eighth recorded once. Material: PBMCs from the stem cell graft donor, obtained from the stem cell graft. These receptors were collected from a human donor who donated a stem cell graft to a child with combined immunodeficiency.

This clonotype was found many times. The gene calls are TRBV4-3 and TRBJ2-7; TRBD2 is a possible D gene (6 bases). V was shortened by 5 bases and J by 3 bases, with 14 bases between the two germline ends. The V gene's germline CDR1 is LGHNA and CDR2 YSLEER. The CDR3 is 14 residues long. The CDR3 DNA reads as TGCGCCAGCAGCTGGGACCCGGAGGGCTACGAGCAGTACTTC. Amino acid sequence: CASSWDPEGYEQYF.

This clonotype was seen repeatedly, ten times or more. The genes are TRBV5-1 and TRBJ2-3; 7 positions agree with TRBD1. Germline CDR1 SGHRS, CDR2 YFSETQ. After removal of 4 bases from V and 4 bases from J, the junction contained 9 bases not matched to a gene. The CDR3 is 15 residues long. The CDR3 DNA is TGCGCCAGCAGCGACACAGGGGTTAGCGCAGATACGCAGTATTTT. It is translated as CASSDTGVSADTQYF.

This clonotype has just a few counts. This chain uses TRBV15 with TRBJ1-4, with 9 bases identical to TRBD1. The V segment lost 0 bases and the J segment 0 bases; nucleotides outside the gene matches: 5. The CDR3 is made up of 18 amino acids. CDR1 and CDR2 from the germline V gene are LNHNV and YYDKDF (reference sequence). The CDR3 DNA sequence: TGTGCCACCAGCAGAGAGACAGGGGGGGGAGCAACTAATGAAAAACTGTTTTTT. Its protein product is CATSRETGGGATNEKLFF.